This T cell receptor beta chain came from a study of CD8 T cells in Susac syndrome. The germline V gene has CDR1 MNHNY and CDR2 SVGAGI (reference sequence). CDR3 size: 15 residues. V lost 5 bases, J lost 2 bases, and 15 bases lay in between. Turning to this clonotype: What it recognizes is unknown.

Sequencing of TCR beta covered CD8+ and CD4+ T cells obtained from blood. TEMRA cells were FACS-enriched, unlike CD8+ and CD4+ T cells, which were negatively isolated. Study-wide findings and caveats: That the number of individuals in its TCR sequencing and HLA analysis was relatively small was acknowledged by the study.

Random-hexamer reverse transcription was applied to roughly 0.5 to 1 ug RNA. Amplification of the TCR beta CDR3 was carried out by immunoSEQ multiplex PCR, which spanned a total of 54 Vbeta and 13 Jbeta segments. TCRdb redid the calling of the immunoSEQ multiplex PCR reads with MiXCR, one entry per CDR3 protein. Counted here are under 250,000 distinct CDR3 sequences, 93% occurring once; the ten biggest clones make up 0.055% to 0.075%. The TCR was taken from a human donor with multiple sclerosis. The rearrangement joins TRBV6-6 to TRBJ2-5, with D perhaps matching TRBD1 or TRBD2 (6 bases each). What was sequenced was CD4+ T cells from PBMCs. The CDR3 protein is CASSGTLRGQETQYF. The CDR3 DNA sequence: TGTGCCAGCAGTGGGACACTCCGGGGGCAAGAGACCCAGTACTTC.